This T cell receptor (beta chain) was sequenced in a study of vaccination and CD4 T cells after COVID-19. Study-wide results and caveats: Recorded median SARS-CoV-2-reactive clonotype numbers increased from about 20 to 38 without reaching significance.

Indicated treatment: approximately nine-day PBMC culture with coronavirus spike peptide pools or control peptides (ViraFEST assay). These CD4+ T cells came from an unexposed donor, sampled before the COVID-19 pandemic (2011-2018). For ViraFEST, peptide pools expanded antigen-specific T cells, after which the TCRs were sequenced. This clonotype was counted between two and nine times. The antigen is unknown. Oncomine TCR Beta short-read sequencing was applied to DNA from cultured CD4+ T cells. Extraction of genomic DNA was performed on cultured CD4+ T cells. MiXCR was run by TCRdb on the PCR reads, yielding one entry per CDR3 protein. This table has about 8,500 distinct CDR3 sequences, around 42% appearing once. Sequencing was done on a sample of CD4+ T cells from blood, cultured in vitro. The receptor was derived from a human donor in good health.

The CDR3 sequence is CASSRTGTLDTQYF. The CDR3 DNA reads as TGTGCCAGCAGTAGAACAGGTACTTTGGATACGCAGTATTTT. J is TRBJ2-3 and V is TRBV6-1; D is possibly TRBD1 (5 bases). The germline gives CDR1 MNHNS, CDR2 SASEGT. Trimming left V 5 bases short and J 6 bases short, with 15 bases between. This CDR3 is built from 14 residues.